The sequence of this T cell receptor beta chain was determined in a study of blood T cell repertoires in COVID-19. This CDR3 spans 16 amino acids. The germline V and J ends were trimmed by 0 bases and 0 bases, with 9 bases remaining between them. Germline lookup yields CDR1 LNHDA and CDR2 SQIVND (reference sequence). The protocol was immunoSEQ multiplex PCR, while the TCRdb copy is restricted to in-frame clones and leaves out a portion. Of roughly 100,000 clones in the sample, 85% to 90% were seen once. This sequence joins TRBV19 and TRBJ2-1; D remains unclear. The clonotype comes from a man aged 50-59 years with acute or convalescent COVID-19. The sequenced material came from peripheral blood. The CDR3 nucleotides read TGTGCCAGTAGTATAGAAGACGCTAGCTCCTACAATGAGCAGTTCTTC. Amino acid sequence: CASSIEDASSYNEQFF.